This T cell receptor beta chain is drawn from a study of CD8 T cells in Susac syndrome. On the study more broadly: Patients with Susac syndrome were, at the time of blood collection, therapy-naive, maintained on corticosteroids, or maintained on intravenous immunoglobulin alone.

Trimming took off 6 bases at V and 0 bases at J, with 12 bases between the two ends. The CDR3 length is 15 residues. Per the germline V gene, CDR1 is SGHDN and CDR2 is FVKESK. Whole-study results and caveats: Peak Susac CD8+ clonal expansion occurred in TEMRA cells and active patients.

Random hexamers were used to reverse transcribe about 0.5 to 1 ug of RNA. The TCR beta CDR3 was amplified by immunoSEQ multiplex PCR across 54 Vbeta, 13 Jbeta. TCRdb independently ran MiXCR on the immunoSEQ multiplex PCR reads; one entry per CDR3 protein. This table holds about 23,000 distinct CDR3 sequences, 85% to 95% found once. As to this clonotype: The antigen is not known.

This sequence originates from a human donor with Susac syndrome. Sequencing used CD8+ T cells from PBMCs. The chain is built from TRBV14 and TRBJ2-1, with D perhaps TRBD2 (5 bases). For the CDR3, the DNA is TGTGCCAGCAGTCCCAGAGGGAACTCCTACAATGAGCAGTTCTTC. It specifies CASSPRGNSYNEQFF.